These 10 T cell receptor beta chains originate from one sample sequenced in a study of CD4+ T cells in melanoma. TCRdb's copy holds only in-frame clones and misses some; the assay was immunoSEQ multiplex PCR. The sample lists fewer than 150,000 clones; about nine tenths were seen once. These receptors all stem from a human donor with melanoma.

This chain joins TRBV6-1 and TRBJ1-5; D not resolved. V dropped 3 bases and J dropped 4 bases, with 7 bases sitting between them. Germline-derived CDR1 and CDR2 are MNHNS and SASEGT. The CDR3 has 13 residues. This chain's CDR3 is CASSDPGNQPQHF. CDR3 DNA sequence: TGTGCCAGCAGTGATCCGGGGAATCAGCCCCAGCATTTT.

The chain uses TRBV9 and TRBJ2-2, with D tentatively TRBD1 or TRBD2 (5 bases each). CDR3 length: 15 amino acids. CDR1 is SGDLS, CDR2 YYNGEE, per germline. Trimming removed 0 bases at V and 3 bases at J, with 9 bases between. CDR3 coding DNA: TGTGCCAGCAGCGTAGGAGGGGCATACACCGGGGAGCTGTTTTTT. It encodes CASSVGGAYTGELFF.

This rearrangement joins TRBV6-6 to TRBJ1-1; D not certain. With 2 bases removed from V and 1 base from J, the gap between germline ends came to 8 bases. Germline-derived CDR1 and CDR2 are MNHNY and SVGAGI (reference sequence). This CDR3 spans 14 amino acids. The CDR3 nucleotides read TGTGCCAGCAGTTACGGGCGGAAGAACACTGAAGCTTTCTTT. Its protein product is CASSYGRKNTEAFF.

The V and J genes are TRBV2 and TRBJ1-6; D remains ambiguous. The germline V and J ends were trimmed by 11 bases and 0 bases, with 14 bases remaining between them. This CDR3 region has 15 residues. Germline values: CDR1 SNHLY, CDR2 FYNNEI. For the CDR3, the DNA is TGTGCCTCTCAGGCGGCTAGCTCCTATAATTCACCCCTCCACTTT. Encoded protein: CASQAASSYNSPLHF.

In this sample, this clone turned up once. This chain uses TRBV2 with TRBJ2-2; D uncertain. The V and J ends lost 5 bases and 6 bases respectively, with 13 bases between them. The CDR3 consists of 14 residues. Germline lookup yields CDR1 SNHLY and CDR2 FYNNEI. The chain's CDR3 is CASSIDSPPGELFF. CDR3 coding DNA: TGTGCCAGCAGTATAGATTCGCCTCCCGGGGAGCTGTTTTTT.

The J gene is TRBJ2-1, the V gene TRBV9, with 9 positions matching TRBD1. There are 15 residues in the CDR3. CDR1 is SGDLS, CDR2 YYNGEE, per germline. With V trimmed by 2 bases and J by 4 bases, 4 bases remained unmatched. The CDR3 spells CASSVAGQGYNEQFF. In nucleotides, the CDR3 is TGTGCCAGCAGCGTCGCGGGACAGGGTTACAATGAGCAGTTCTTC.

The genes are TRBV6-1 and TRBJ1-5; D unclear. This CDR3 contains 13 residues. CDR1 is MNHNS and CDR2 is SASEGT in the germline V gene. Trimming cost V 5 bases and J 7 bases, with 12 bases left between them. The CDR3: CASSLDEEQPQHF. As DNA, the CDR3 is TGTGCCAGCAGTCTCGACGAAGAGCAGCCCCAGCATTTT.

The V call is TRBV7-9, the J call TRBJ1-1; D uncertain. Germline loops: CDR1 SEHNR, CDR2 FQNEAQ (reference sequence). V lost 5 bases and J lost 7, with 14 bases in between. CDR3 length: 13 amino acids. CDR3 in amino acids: CASSASRAVEAFF. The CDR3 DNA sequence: TGTGCCAGCAGCGCGTCTCGCGCAGTTGAAGCTTTCTTT.

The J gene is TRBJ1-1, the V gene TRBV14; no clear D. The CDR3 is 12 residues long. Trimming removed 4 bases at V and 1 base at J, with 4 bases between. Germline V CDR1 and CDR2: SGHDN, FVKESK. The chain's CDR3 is CASSRRNTEAFF. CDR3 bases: TGTGCCAGCAGCCGAAGGAACACTGAAGCTTTCTTT.

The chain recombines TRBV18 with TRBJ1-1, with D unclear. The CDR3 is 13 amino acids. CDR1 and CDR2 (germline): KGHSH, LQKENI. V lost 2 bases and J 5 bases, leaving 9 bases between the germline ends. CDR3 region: CASSPVSKTEAFF. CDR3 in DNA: TGTGCCAGCTCACCAGTCAGTAAAACTGAAGCTTTCTTT.